The entry below describes one TCR beta chain. Its target is unknown. MiXCR, run by TCRdb on the 5' RACE reads, gives a single entry per CDR3 protein. The repertoire holds roughly 440,000 distinct CDR3 sequences, with approximately 17% as singletons. The data were taken from a study of CD8 T cells in ankylosing spondylitis. Study conclusions and caveats: Prior work had noted some motif variants in reactive arthritis blood and synovial fluid. Apparently characteristic of ankylosing spondylitis blood was a TCR beta motif (about eight highly homologous variants). It was reported that disease-linked clones were significantly enriched in matched ankylosing spondylitis synovial fluid.

CDR1 and CDR2 (germline): KGHSH, LQKENI. Germline trimming cut 3 bases from V and 7 bases from J; bases unmatched to any gene: 9. The CDR3 spans 15 residues. The chain uses TRBV18 and TRBJ1-5; 7 positions agree with TRBD1. This TCR came from a male donor with ankylosing spondylitis. The sample consisted of blood, either unsorted or a sorted T cell fraction (not recorded which). The DNA for the CDR3 is TGTGCCAGCTCACCCCTAGGGACAGCAGAGCAGCCCCAGCATTTT. Protein: CASSPLGTAEQPQHF. Full variable domain (remainder filled in from reference TRBV18 and TRBJ1-5): NAGVMQNPRHLVRRRGQEARLRCSPMKGHSHVYWYRQLPEEGLKFMVYLQKENIIDESGMPKERFSAEFPKEGPSILRIQQVVRGDSAAYFCASSPLGTAEQPQHFGDGTRLSIL.